The TCR beta chain described here comes from a study of spatial heterogeneity in lung cancer. As for the study in general: The study observed each unique TCR and UMI combination more than ten times on average in raw reads.

TCRdb fed the 5' RACE reads into MiXCR, producing one record per CDR3 protein. The sample holds approximately 81,000 distinct CDR3 sequences, over 9.5% seen once. The length of the CDR3 is 15 residues. J lost 8 bases, V lost 0 bases, and 7 bases had no gene match. In germline, CDR1 is ENHRY, CDR2 SYGVKD. Time point reported: sample taken at primary tumor resection. Frozen PBMC, nontumor lung or tumor provided whole RNA, which was sequenced unsorted. The cohort: over 65 early-stage, untreated non-small cell lung cancer patients. Overall study results and limits: Ubiquitous expanded tumor TCRs surfaced in blood more at resection than they did at follow-up.

Note on this clonotype: No antigen is known for it.

The chain uses TRBV10-3 and TRBJ1-2; TRBD1 aligns across 9 bases. Sample: PBMCs, taken at surgery. The clonotype comes from a male donor with early-stage non-small cell lung cancer. The CDR3 region is CAISESRDREGGYTF. CDR3 in DNA: TGTGCCATCAGTGAGTCCCGGGACAGGGAGGGCGGCTACACCTTC.